This T cell receptor (beta chain) was identified during a study of blood T cell repertoires in COVID-19. For the study at large: PBMCs, B-cell-depleted T cells, or T cells were the source of the cDNA or gDNA that made up the material.

Assay: immunoSEQ multiplex PCR; the TCRdb copy retains only in-frame clones and omits some. In the table there are about 33,000 clones, more than 70% of which are singletons. Looked up from germline, CDR1 is MNHEY and CDR2 is SVGEGT. V gave up 5 bases and J gave up 0 bases, with 12 bases separating them. CDR3 length: 15 amino acids. The chain uses TRBV6-2 or TRBV6-3 and TRBJ2-3; TRBD2 might be the D (5 bases). The clonotype was recovered from a human donor in a cohort sampled during active COVID-19. Sequenced sample: peripheral blood. This CDR3 reads CASSNPRTSTDTQYF. Written as DNA, the CDR3 is TGTGCCAGCAGTAATCCCAGGACTAGCACAGATACGCAGTATTTT.